This T cell receptor beta chain derives from a study of T cell repertoires and Cas9 in healthy adults. Study-wide context: SpCas9-reactive CD4 and CD8 T cells were characterized for potency, cytotoxicity and lineage. Study-wide results and limits: SpCas9-reactive regulatory T cells reportedly mitigated SpCas9-reactive effector T cells in vitro.

For this clone: Its target is not known.

Here immunoSEQ multiplex PCR was the method, and the copy in TCRdb shows in-frame clones only, minus some. Of about 14,000 clones listed, 89% are singletons. The CDR3 is made up of 13 amino acids. Germline V CDR1 and CDR2: ENHRY, SYGVKD. The trim removed 2 bases at V and 15 bases at J, leaving 8 bases unmatched. The clonotype comes from a human donor in good health. The chain has TRBV10-3 and TRBJ2-1, with 9 bases fitting TRBD2. Sample: Tregs (CD4+, CD25+, CD127-, CD137-, CD154-) from PBMCs; culture status not recorded. The CDR3 region is CAISEGGGASLFF. In nucleotides, the CDR3 is TGTGCCATCAGTGAGGGCGGGGGGGCCTCTCTGTTCTTC.